Listed below are T cell receptor beta chains from one sample, sequenced in a study of blood T cell repertoires in COVID-19. TCRdb keeps only in-frame clones here, not all; method: immunoSEQ multiplex PCR. The sample lists about 300,000 clones, around 84% occurring once. Sequenced input: PBMCs or T cells enriched from blood (not recorded which). These receptor sequences come from a man younger than 40 who had recovered from COVID-19. Each CDR3 is given with its conserved first and last residue. Each record gives: V gene, J gene, CDR3 protein.

v_call: TRBV7-2
j_call: TRBJ1-2
cdr3_aa: CASNPPQQVYGYTF

v_call: TRBV7-9
j_call: TRBJ2-1
cdr3_aa: CASSLGTGVIHEQFF

v_call: TRBV27
j_call: TRBJ2-7
cdr3_aa: CASSTPGGAENYEQYF

v_call: TRBV4-1
j_call: TRBJ1-2
cdr3_aa: CASSQLSGGNYGYTF

v_call: TRBV7-6
j_call: TRBJ1-6
cdr3_aa: CASSLGLGDSPLHF

v_call: TRBV27
j_call: TRBJ1-1
cdr3_aa: CASSSLRQAEAFF

v_call: TRBV24-1
j_call: TRBJ1-2
cdr3_aa: CATSDPRQGAWDYGYTF

v_call: TRBV27
j_call: TRBJ2-7
cdr3_aa: CASSNSPGTGDYEQYF

v_call: TRBV5-5
j_call: TRBJ2-2
cdr3_aa: CASSFSGGRAVSGELFF

v_call: TRBV7-2
j_call: TRBJ2-7
cdr3_aa: CASSLAGLAGADEQYF

v_call: TRBV28
j_call: TRBJ1-6
cdr3_aa: CATMPTGLNSPLHF

v_call: TRBV28
j_call: TRBJ1-1
cdr3_aa: CASSLLGGRGYTEAFF

v_call: TRBV7-9
j_call: TRBJ2-7
cdr3_aa: CASSPSKSLGYEQYF

v_call: TRBV4-1
j_call: TRBJ2-5
cdr3_aa: CASSPTSGTPTGGETQYF

v_call: TRBV24-1
j_call: TRBJ2-3
cdr3_aa: CATSDWGFGRGEDTQYF

v_call: TRBV28
j_call: TRBJ2-1
cdr3_aa: CATFVSGGKDEQFF

v_call: TRBV11-2
j_call: TRBJ2-1
cdr3_aa: CASSFFSSGVYNEQFF

v_call: TRBV3-1/TRBV3-2
j_call: TRBJ2-5
cdr3_aa: CASSQRRETQYF

v_call: TRBV7-2
j_call: TRBJ2-1
cdr3_aa: CASSSGGQPYNEQFF

v_call: TRBV7-6
j_call: TRBJ1-6
cdr3_aa: CASRKDRSYNSPLHF

v_call: TRBV7-2
j_call: TRBJ2-1
cdr3_aa: CASSFSGSYNEQFF

v_call: TRBV28
j_call: TRBJ1-5
cdr3_aa: CASSSPGGGQPQHF

v_call: TRBV10-3
j_call: TRBJ2-5
cdr3_aa: CAISDLRGQETQYF

v_call: TRBV18
j_call: TRBJ2-3
cdr3_aa: CASSPPQDTQYF

v_call: TRBV18
j_call: TRBJ2-7
cdr3_aa: CASSPRSGYEQYF

v_call: TRBV24-1
j_call: TRBJ1-2
cdr3_aa: CATSDSSLGTELYGYTF

v_call: TRBV5-1
j_call: TRBJ1-1
cdr3_aa: CASSSGTGGTEAFF

v_call: TRBV13
j_call: TRBJ2-1
cdr3_aa: CASSLEAQVGTSGGIEQFF

v_call: TRBV24-1
j_call: TRBJ2-3
cdr3_aa: CATSDPGTSGRDTQYF

v_call: TRBV2
j_call: TRBJ1-2
cdr3_aa: CASSESGQGYGYTF

v_call: TRBV27
j_call: TRBJ2-3
cdr3_aa: CASSLSGPGASTDTQYF

v_call: TRBV6-2/TRBV6-3
j_call: TRBJ2-1
cdr3_aa: CASSYSRGSYNEQFF

v_call: TRBV6-2/TRBV6-3
j_call: TRBJ1-4
cdr3_aa: CASSMGRGNEKLFF

v_call: TRBV9
j_call: TRBJ2-7
cdr3_aa: CASSVEGGGGEQYF

v_call: TRBV6-5
j_call: TRBJ1-1
cdr3_aa: CASSYQANTEAFF

v_call: TRBV6-5
j_call: TRBJ2-5
cdr3_aa: CASSSTSGRWETQYF

v_call: TRBV5-1
j_call: TRBJ2-1
cdr3_aa: CASSLTSRGTNEQFF

v_call: TRBV23-1
j_call: TRBJ2-2
cdr3_aa: CASSQPQTGWDTGELFF

v_call: TRBV10-2
j_call: TRBJ2-5
cdr3_aa: CASIGGGAVRYLQETQYF

v_call: TRBV5-8
j_call: TRBJ2-1
cdr3_aa: CASSWGIAYNEQFF

v_call: TRBV7-6
j_call: TRBJ2-7
cdr3_aa: CASSLERHPGGEQYF

v_call: TRBV3-1/TRBV3-2
j_call: TRBJ2-5
cdr3_aa: CASSQVGGGETQYF

v_call: TRBV19
j_call: TRBJ1-6
cdr3_aa: CASSSSRGNSPLHF

v_call: TRBV29-1
j_call: TRBJ1-2
cdr3_aa: CSVGDSYGYTF

v_call: TRBV6-5
j_call: TRBJ1-1
cdr3_aa: CASSQAGNAEAFF

v_call: TRBV5-4
j_call: TRBJ2-5
cdr3_aa: CASSGGLAGGETQYF

v_call: TRBV5-1
j_call: TRBJ1-1
cdr3_aa: CASRDSDNTEAFF

v_call: TRBV2
j_call: TRBJ2-1
cdr3_aa: CASDRDRAYNEQFF

v_call: TRBV10-1
j_call: TRBJ1-3
cdr3_aa: CASSGDPQGALSGNTIYF

v_call: TRBV18
j_call: TRBJ2-2
cdr3_aa: CASSPGTSGANTGELFF

v_call: TRBV4-1
j_call: TRBJ2-2
cdr3_aa: CASSQARGKNTGELFF

v_call: TRBV2
j_call: TRBJ1-2
cdr3_aa: CASSPGTLLGYGYTF

v_call: TRBV2
j_call: TRBJ2-7
cdr3_aa: CASRLAGYEQYF

v_call: TRBV7-9
j_call: TRBJ2-1
cdr3_aa: CASSPYNNEQFF